The rows below give T cell receptor beta chains drawn from one sample of a study of T cells in Graves' hyperthyroidism and ophthalmopathy. Each CDR3 protein gets one entry after TCRdb re-called the multiplex PCR reads with MiXCR. Of some 250,000 distinct CDR3 sequences listed, roughly 14% are singletons. Sequenced material: blood. The receptors shown here come from a woman aged 40-49 years with Graves' hyperthyroidism that later progressed to Graves' ophthalmopathy. CDR3s include the opening cysteine and the closing phenylalanine or tryptophan. A D gene is named only where the DNA matches it firmly. Size is omitted from some rows. Given values are once, few, many or a class for expanded clones.

V gene: TRBV20-1; CDR3 length: 12; J gene: TRBJ1-2; clone size: many; D gene: -; CDR3 DNA: TGCAGTGCGAGACAGCCAGGCTATGGCTACACCTTC; CDR3 protein: CSARQPGYGYTF
V gene: TRBV10-2; CDR3 length: 13; J gene: TRBJ2-7; clone size: many; D gene: -; CDR3 DNA: TGCGCCAGCAGGGGTAGCGGAAGCTACGAGCAGTACTTC; CDR3 protein: CASRGSGSYEQYF
V gene: TRBV10-3; CDR3 length: 15; J gene: TRBJ2-3; clone size: many; D gene: TRBD1; CDR3 DNA: TGTGCCATCACCCGGACAGGGGGACCCACAGATACGCAGTATTTT; CDR3 protein: CAITRTGGPTDTQYF
V gene: TRBV19; CDR3 length: 12; J gene: TRBJ2-7; clone size: few; D gene: -; CDR3 DNA: TGTGCCAGTAGTATCTGGGGCTACGAGCAGTACTTC; CDR3 protein: CASSIWGYEQYF
V gene: TRBV9; CDR3 length: 15; J gene: TRBJ1-5; clone size: -; D gene: TRBD1; CDR3 DNA: TGTGCCAGCAGCGACCTGGGACAGGGCGGTCAGCCCCAGCATTTT; CDR3 protein: CASSDLGQGGQPQHF
V gene: TRBV2; CDR3 length: 16; J gene: TRBJ2-4; clone size: many; D gene: -; CDR3 DNA: TGTGCCAGCAGTGAAGGCCTCCTAATAGCCAAAAACATTCAGTACTTC; CDR3 protein: CASSEGLLIAKNIQYF
V gene: TRBV4-2; CDR3 length: 15; J gene: TRBJ2-3; clone size: -; D gene: TRBD2; CDR3 DNA: TGTGCCAGCAGCTCCGGGACTAGTCCCACAGATACGCAGTATTTT; CDR3 protein: CASSSGTSPTDTQYF
V gene: TRBV28; CDR3 length: 15; J gene: TRBJ2-2; clone size: -; D gene: -; CDR3 DNA: TGTGCCAGCAGTTACCGCTTATCGAACACCGGGGAGCTGTTTTTT; CDR3 protein: CASSYRLSNTGELFF
V gene: TRBV28; CDR3 length: 16; J gene: TRBJ1-4; clone size: many; D gene: -; CDR3 DNA: TGTGCCAGCAGTTTATGCGATCGGACAGAGAATGAAAAACTGTTTTTT; CDR3 protein: CASSLCDRTENEKLFF
V gene: TRBV6-5; CDR3 length: 15; J gene: TRBJ1-2; clone size: many; D gene: -; CDR3 DNA: TGTGCCAGCAGTTACTTCCCCGCAGGGGACTATGGCTACACCTTC; CDR3 protein: CASSYFPAGDYGYTF
V gene: TRBV9; CDR3 length: 16; J gene: TRBJ2-1; clone size: -; D gene: -; CDR3 DNA: TGTGCCAGCAGCGTAGGTGAGTTAAGCTCCTACAATGAGCAGTTCTTC; CDR3 protein: CASSVGELSSYNEQFF
V gene: TRBV7-9; CDR3 length: 15; J gene: TRBJ2-5; clone size: many; D gene: TRBD2; CDR3 DNA: TGTGCCAGCAGACCTGGGACTAGGCTTGGGGAGGACCAGTACTTC; CDR3 protein: CASRPGTRLGEDQYF
V gene: TRBV6-1; CDR3 length: 16; J gene: TRBJ2-3; clone size: -; D gene: TRBD2; CDR3 DNA: TGTGCCAGCAGTGGGGAGACTAGCGGGACCTCAGATACGCAGTATTTT; CDR3 protein: CASSGETSGTSDTQYF
V gene: TRBV27; CDR3 length: 14; J gene: TRBJ1-6; clone size: many; D gene: TRBD1; CDR3 DNA: TGTGCCAGCAAGGAGAGCGGGACAGAGAGACCCCTCCACTTT; CDR3 protein: CASKESGTERPLHF
V gene: TRBV6-1; CDR3 length: 19; J gene: TRBJ2-3; clone size: few; D gene: TRBD2; CDR3 DNA: TGTGCCAGCACTGACCGGTGGGCTAGCGGGAGGGTGGGCACAGATACGCAGTATTTT; CDR3 protein: CASTDRWASGRVGTDTQYF
V gene: TRBV10-3; CDR3 length: 18; J gene: TRBJ2-5; clone size: -; D gene: TRBD2; CDR3 DNA: TGTGCCATCAGTGAGGGGACTAGCGGGAGGGCCATCGGAGAGACCCAGTACTTC; CDR3 protein: CAISEGTSGRAIGETQYF
V gene: TRBV19; CDR3 length: 16; J gene: TRBJ2-3; clone size: -; D gene: TRBD2; CDR3 DNA: TGTGCCAGTAGTATCGTAGCGGGAGATGGGTCAGATACGCAGTATTTT; CDR3 protein: CASSIVAGDGSDTQYF
V gene: TRBV5-1; CDR3 length: 16; J gene: TRBJ1-3; clone size: -; D gene: -; CDR3 DNA: TGCGCCAGCAGCTTTCGTGAAGGAAGCCTTGGAAACACCATATATTTT; CDR3 protein: CASSFREGSLGNTIYF
V gene: TRBV29-1; CDR3 length: 15; J gene: TRBJ2-7; clone size: few; D gene: TRBD2; CDR3 DNA: TGCAGCGTTGAAACGACTAGCGAGTCCTCCTACGAGCAGTACTTC; CDR3 protein: CSVETTSESSYEQYF
V gene: TRBV5-6; CDR3 length: 16; J gene: TRBJ2-4; clone size: few; D gene: TRBD2; CDR3 DNA: TGTGCCAGCAGCTTGGGACTAGCGGGAGCCAAAAACATTCAGTACTTC; CDR3 protein: CASSLGLAGAKNIQYF
V gene: TRBV5-1; CDR3 length: 16; J gene: TRBJ1-2; clone size: many; D gene: TRBD1; CDR3 DNA: TGCGCCAGCAGCTTGGGACAGGGGGCGAGTGGATATGGCTACACCTTC; CDR3 protein: CASSLGQGASGYGYTF
V gene: TRBV6-2/TRBV6-3; CDR3 length: 17; J gene: TRBJ1-5; clone size: few; D gene: -; CDR3 DNA: TGTGCCAGCAGGGAACGGGGGCAGGGCCTGAGCAATCAGCCCCAGCATTTT; CDR3 protein: CASRERGQGLSNQPQHF